This T cell receptor (beta chain) comes out of a study of cytomegalovirus exposure and HLA in healthy donors. The PCR had 60 Vbeta and 13 Jbeta primers. Data came from immunoSEQ multiplex PCR; TCRdb stores just in-frame clones and leaves some out. Of 90,000 to 150,000 clones listed, over 80% are singletons. There are 14 residues in the CDR3. The V gene's germline CDR1 is SGHRS and CDR2 YFSETQ. V lost 0 bases and J lost 6, with 7 bases in between. Sequencing used PBMCs. The clonotype comes from a man in his fifties or sixties in good health and CMV-seronegative. The genes are TRBV5-1 and TRBJ1-6; D is undetermined. The CDR3 nucleotides read TGCGCCAGCAGCTTGGAACGGGTTAATTCACCCCTCCACTTT. This sequence encodes CASSLERVNSPLHF. Supplemented by reference TRBV5-1 and TRBJ1-6, the full variable domain reads KAGVTQTPRYLIKTRGQQVTLSCSPISGHRSVSWYQQTPGQGLQFLFEYFSETQRNKGNFPGRFSGRQFSNSRSEMNVSTLELGDSALYLCASSLERVNSPLHFGNGTRLTVT.